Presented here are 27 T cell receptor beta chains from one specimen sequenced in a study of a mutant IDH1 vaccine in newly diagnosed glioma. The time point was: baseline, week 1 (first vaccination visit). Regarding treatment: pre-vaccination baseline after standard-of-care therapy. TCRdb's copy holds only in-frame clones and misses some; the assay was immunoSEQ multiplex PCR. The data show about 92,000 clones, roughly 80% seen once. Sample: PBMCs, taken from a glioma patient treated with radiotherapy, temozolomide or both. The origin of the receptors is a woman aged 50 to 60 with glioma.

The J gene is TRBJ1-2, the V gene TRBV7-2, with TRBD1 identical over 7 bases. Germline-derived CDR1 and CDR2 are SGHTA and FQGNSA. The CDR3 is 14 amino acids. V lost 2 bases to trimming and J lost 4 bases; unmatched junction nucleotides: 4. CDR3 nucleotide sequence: TGTGCCAGCAGCTTACAAGCAGGGGGCTATGGCTACACCTTC. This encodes CASSLQAGGYGYTF.

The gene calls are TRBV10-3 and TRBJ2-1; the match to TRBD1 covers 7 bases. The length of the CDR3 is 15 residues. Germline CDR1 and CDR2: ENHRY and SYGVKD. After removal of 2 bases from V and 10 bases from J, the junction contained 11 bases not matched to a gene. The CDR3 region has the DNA TGTGCCATCAGTGAGACAAGGGGGCAAGGTCGAGAGCAGTTCTTC. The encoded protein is CAISETRGQGREQFF.

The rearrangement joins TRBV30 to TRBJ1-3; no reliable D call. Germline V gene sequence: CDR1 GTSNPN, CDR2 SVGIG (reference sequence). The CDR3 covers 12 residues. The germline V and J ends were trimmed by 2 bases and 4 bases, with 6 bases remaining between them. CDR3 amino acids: CAWSRKGNTIYF. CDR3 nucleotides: TGTGCCTGGAGTCGGAAAGGAAACACCATATATTTT.

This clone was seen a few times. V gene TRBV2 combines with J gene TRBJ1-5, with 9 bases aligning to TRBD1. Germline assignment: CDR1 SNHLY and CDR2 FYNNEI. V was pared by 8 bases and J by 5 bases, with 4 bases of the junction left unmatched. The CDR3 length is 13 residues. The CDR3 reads CASRDRVYQPQHF. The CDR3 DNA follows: TGTGCCAGCCGGGACAGGGTCTATCAGCCCCAGCATTTT.

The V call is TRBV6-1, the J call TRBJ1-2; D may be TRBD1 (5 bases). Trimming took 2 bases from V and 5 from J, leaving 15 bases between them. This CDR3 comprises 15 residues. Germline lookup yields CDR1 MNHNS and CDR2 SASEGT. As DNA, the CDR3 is TGTGCCAGCAGTGAATCCCGCAGGGTATGGTATGGCTACACCTTC. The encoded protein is CASSESRRVWYGYTF.

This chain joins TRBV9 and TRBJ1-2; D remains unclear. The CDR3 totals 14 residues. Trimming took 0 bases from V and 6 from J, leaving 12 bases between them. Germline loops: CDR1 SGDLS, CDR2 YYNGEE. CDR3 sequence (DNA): TGTGCCAGCAGCGTAGTGGGGAACTCGAATGGCTACACCTTC. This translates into CASSVVGNSNGYTF. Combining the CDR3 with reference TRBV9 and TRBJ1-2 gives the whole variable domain DSGVTQTPKHLITATGQRVTLRCSPRSGDLSVYWYQQSLDQGLQFLIQYYNGEERAKGNILERFSAQQFPDLHSELNLSSLELGDSALYFCASSVVGNSNGYTFGSGTRLTVV.

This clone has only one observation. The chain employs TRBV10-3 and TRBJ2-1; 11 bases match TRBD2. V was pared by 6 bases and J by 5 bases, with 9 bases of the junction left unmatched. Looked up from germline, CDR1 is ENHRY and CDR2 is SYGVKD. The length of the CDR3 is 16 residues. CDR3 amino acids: CAISGQGLAVNNEQFF. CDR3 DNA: TGTGCCATCAGCGGGCAGGGACTAGCGGTGAACAATGAGCAGTTCTTC.

In DNA, the CDR3 is TGTGCCAGCAGTTATGACAGGGACGTAGAGACCCAGTACTTC. Protein product: CASSYDRDVETQYF. The rearrangement uses TRBV6-5 and TRBJ2-5; 7 positions match TRBD1. The CDR3 runs to 14 residues. After removal of 3 bases from V and 4 bases from J, the junction contained 5 bases not matched to a gene. The V gene's germline CDR1 is MNHEY and CDR2 SVGAGI.

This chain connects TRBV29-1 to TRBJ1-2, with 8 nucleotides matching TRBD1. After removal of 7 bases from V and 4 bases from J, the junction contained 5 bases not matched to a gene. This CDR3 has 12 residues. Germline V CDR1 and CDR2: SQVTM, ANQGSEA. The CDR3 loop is CSARTGSYGYTF. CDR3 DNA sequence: TGCAGCGCTAGGACAGGGAGCTATGGCTACACCTTC.

CDR3 amino acids: CASTPLGGGTRYGTDTQYF. The CDR3 DNA is TGTGCCAGCACCCCCCTTGGGGGGGGAACCAGATATGGCACAGATACGCAGTATTTT. The chain uses TRBV7-2 and TRBJ2-3, with TRBD2 identical over 7 bases. The CDR3 sequence is 19 residues long. V was pared by 7 bases and J by 1 base, with 20 bases of the junction left unmatched. Germline CDR1 and CDR2: SGHTA and FQGNSA.

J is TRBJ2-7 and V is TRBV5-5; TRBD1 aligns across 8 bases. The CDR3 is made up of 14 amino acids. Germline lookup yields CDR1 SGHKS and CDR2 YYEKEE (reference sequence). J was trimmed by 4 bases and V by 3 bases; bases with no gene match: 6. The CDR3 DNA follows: TGTGCCAGCAGCTCCGAGGGGACAGGATACGAGCAGTACTTC. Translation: CASSSEGTGYEQYF.

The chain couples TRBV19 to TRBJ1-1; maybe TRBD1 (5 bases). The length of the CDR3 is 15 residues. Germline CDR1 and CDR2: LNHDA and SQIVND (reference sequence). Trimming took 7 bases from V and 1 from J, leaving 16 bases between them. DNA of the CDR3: TGTGCCAGTAAGGTGTTGAGGGGTCAGAACACTGAAGCTTTCTTT. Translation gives CASKVLRGQNTEAFF. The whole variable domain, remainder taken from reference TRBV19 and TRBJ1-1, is DGGITQSPKYLFRKEGQNVTLSCEQNLNHDAMYWYRQDPGQGLRLIYYSQIVNDFQKGDIAEGYSVSREKKESFPLTVTSAQKNPTAFYLCASKVLRGQNTEAFFGQGTRLTVV.

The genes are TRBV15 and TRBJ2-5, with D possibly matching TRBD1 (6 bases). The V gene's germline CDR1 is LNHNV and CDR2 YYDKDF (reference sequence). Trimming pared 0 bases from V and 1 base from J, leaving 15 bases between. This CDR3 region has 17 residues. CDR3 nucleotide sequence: TGTGCCACCAGCAGAGATCGGGACACAAGAGTCCAAGAGACCCAGTACTTC. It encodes CATSRDRDTRVQETQYF.

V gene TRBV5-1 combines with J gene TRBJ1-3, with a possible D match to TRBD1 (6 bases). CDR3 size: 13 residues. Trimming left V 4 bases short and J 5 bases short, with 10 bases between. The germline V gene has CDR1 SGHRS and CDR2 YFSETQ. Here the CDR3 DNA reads TGCGCCAGCAGCGGGGGGGCCCGAAACACCATATATTTT. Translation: CASSGGARNTIYF.

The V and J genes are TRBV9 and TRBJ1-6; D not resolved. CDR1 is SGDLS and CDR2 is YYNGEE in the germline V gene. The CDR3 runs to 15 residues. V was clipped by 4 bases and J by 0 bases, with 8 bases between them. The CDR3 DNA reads TGTGCCAGCAGCCCTATAAGCTCCTATAATTCACCCCTCCACTTT. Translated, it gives CASSPISSYNSPLHF.

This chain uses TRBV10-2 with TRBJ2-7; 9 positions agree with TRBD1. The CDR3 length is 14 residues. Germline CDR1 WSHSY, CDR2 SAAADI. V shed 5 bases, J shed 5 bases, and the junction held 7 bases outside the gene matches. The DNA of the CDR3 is TGCGCCAGCAGTTTGACAGGGGGGTATGACGAGCAGTACTTC. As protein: CASSLTGGYDEQYF.

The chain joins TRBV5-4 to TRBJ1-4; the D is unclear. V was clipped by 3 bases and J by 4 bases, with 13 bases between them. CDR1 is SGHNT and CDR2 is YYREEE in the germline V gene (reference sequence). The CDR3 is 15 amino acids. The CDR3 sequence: CASSSATEGNEKLFF. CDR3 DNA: TGTGCCAGCAGCTCGGCGACGGAGGGTAATGAAAAACTGTTTTTT.

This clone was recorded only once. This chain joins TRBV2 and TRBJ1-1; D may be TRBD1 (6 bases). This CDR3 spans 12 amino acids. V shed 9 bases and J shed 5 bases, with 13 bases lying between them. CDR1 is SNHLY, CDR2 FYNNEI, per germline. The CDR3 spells CARQGGGTEAFF. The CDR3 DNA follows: TGTGCCAGACAGGGTGGGGGAACTGAAGCTTTCTTT. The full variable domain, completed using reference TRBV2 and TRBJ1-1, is EPEVTQTPSHQVTQMGQEVILRCVPISNHLYFYWYRQILGQKVEFLVSFYNNEISEKSEIFDDQFSVERPDGSNFTLKIRSTKLEDSAMYFCARQGGGTEAFFGQGTRLTVV.

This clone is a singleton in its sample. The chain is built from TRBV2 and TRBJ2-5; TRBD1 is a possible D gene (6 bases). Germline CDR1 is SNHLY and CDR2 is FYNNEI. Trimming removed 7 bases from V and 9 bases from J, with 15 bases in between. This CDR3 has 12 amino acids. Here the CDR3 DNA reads TGTGCCAGCAAATTCATACAGGGTGCCCAGTACTTC. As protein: CASKFIQGAQYF.

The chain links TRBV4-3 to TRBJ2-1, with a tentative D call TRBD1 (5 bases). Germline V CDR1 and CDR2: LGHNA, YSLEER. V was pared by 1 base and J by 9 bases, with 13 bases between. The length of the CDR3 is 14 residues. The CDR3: CASSQVPGSGEQFF. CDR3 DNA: TGCGCCAGCAGCCAAGTGCCAGGGTCTGGTGAGCAGTTCTTC.

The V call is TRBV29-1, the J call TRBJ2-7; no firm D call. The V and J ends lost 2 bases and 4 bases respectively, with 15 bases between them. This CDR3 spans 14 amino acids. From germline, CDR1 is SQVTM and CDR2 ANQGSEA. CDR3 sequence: CSVEQNGRPYEQYF. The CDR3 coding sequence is TGCAGCGTTGAACAGAATGGACGCCCGTACGAGCAGTACTTC.

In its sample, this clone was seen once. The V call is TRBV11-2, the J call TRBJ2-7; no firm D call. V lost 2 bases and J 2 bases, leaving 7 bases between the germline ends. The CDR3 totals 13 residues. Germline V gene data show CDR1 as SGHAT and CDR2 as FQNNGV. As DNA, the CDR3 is TGTGCCAGCAGCTTAACCAGAACCTACGAGCAGTACTTC. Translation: CASSLTRTYEQYF. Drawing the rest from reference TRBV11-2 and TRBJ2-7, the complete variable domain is EAGVAQSPRYKIIEKRQSVAFWCNPISGHATLYWYQQILGQGPKLLIQFQNNGVVDDSQLPKDRFSAERLKGVDSTLKIQPAKLEDSAVYLCASSLTRTYEQYFGPGTRLTVT.

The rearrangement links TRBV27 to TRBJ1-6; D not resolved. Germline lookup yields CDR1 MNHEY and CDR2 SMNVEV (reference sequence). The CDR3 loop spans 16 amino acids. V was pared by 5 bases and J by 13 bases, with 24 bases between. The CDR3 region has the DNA TGTGCCAGCAGTGCGTATCGGCCGGACTTTTCCGTTCCCCTCCACTTT. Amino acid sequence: CASSAYRPDFSVPLHF.

CDR3 DNA sequence: TGCGCCAGCAGTGAAGGGGTACCGGGGACCTACGAGCAGTACTTC. Translating it yields CASSEGVPGTYEQYF. The gene calls are TRBV10-1 and TRBJ2-7, with D tentatively TRBD1 or TRBD2 (5 bases each). The CDR3 has 15 residues. Germline CDR1 is WNHNN and CDR2 is SYGVQD (reference sequence). Trimming removed 3 bases from V and 2 bases from J, with 14 bases in between.

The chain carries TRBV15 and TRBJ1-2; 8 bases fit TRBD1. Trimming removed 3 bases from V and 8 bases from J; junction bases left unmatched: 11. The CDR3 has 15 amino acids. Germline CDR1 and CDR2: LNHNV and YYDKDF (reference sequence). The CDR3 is CATSSPGDRREGYTF. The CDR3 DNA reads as TGTGCCACCAGCAGCCCAGGGGACAGGAGGGAAGGCTACACCTTC.

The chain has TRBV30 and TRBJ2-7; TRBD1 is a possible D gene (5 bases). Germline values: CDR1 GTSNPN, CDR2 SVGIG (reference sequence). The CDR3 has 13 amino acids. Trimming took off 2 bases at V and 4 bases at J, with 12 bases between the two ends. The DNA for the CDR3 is TGTGCCTGGAGTCCCTTAGCAGGGTACGAGCAGTACTTC. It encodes CAWSPLAGYEQYF.

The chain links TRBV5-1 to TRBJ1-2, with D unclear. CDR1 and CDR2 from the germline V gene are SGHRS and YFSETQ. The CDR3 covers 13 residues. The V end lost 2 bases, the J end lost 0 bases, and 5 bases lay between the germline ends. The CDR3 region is CASSFEPNYGYTF. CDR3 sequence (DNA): TGCGCCAGCAGCTTCGAGCCTAACTATGGCTACACCTTC.